The next 22 T cell receptor beta chains were all read from a single sample in a study of OX40 agonist ivuxolimab in advanced cancers. Method: immunoSEQ multiplex PCR; TCRdb's copy keeps in-frame clones and lacks some. This sample has fewer than 100,000 clones, with about 86% found just once. The sample consisted of CD4+ or CD8+ T cells sorted from blood, taken in a trial of the OX40 agonist ivuxolimab. Every receptor here comes from an adult with an advanced solid tumor such as melanoma, head and neck, liver or kidney cancer.

The chain employs TRBV30 and TRBJ1-4, with TRBD1 as a possible D gene (6 bases). Germline loops: CDR1 GTSNPN, CDR2 SVGIG (reference sequence). V lost 0 bases, J lost 4 bases, and 12 bases lay in between. This CDR3 has 15 amino acids. The CDR3 here is CAWSVPGGNNEKLFF. Here the CDR3 DNA reads TGTGCCTGGAGTGTACCCGGGGGCAATAATGAAAAACTGTTTTTT.

The rearrangement links TRBV18 to TRBJ1-1; D gene uncertain. The CDR3 is made up of 12 amino acids. The ends were cut back, 8 bases at V and 0 bases at J, with 7 bases in the middle. Per the germline V gene, CDR1 is KGHSH and CDR2 is LQKENI. In nucleotides, the CDR3 is TGTGCCAGCAAAAACATGAACACTGAAGCTTTCTTT. As protein: CASKNMNTEAFF.

Here the CDR3 reads CASRATGNTGELFF. In DNA form, the CDR3 reads TGTGCCAGCAGAGCCACAGGGAACACCGGGGAGCTGTTTTTT. The chain combines TRBV6-5 with TRBJ2-2, with D perhaps matching TRBD1 (5 bases). Trimming pared 6 bases from V and 1 base from J, leaving 9 bases between. Germline lookup yields CDR1 MNHEY and CDR2 SVGAGI. This CDR3 has 14 residues.

This clone was counted a few times. The chain carries TRBV28 and TRBJ2-7, with D perhaps matching TRBD1 or TRBD2 (5 bases each). Germline V lookup: CDR1 MDHEN, CDR2 SYDVKM. This CDR3 has 12 residues. The germline V and J ends were trimmed by 3 bases and 5 bases, with 8 bases remaining between them. CDR3 in amino acids: CASSFRDHEQYF. The CDR3 DNA reads as TGTGCCAGCAGTTTCAGGGACCACGAGCAGTACTTC. Supplemented by reference TRBV28 and TRBJ2-7, the full variable domain reads DVKVTQSSRYLVKRTGEKVFLECVQDMDHENMFWYRQDPGLGLRLIYFSYDVKMKEKGDIPEGYSVSREKKERFSLILESASTNQTSMYLCASSFRDHEQYFGPGTRLTVT.

Points on this clone: One end of the junction is discordant with germline, which a read error may explain. The rearrangement joins TRBV25-1 to TRBJ1-4; D is perhaps TRBD1 (6 bases). Germline assignment: CDR1 MGHDK and CDR2 SYGVNS. The CDR3 sequence is 14 residues long. The CDR3 protein is CATPAGTSERKTVF. DNA for the CDR3: TGTGCCACCCCGGCCGGGACATCCGAGAGAAAAACTGTTTTT.

The chain uses TRBV7-9 and TRBJ2-7; the match to TRBD2 covers 9 bases. The CDR3 covers 14 residues. V shed 1 base and J 8 bases; nucleotides not matched to a gene: 6. The germline gives CDR1 SEHNR, CDR2 FQNEAQ (reference sequence). The CDR3: CASSLGVAGVKQYF. CDR3 in DNA: TGTGCCAGCAGCTTAGGGGTAGCGGGGGTGAAGCAGTACTTC.

The CDR3: CASSSGTGGTDTQYF. The CDR3 bases are TGTGCCAGCAGCTCCGGGACAGGGGGCACAGATACGCAGTATTTT. This chain joins TRBV6-5 and TRBJ2-3; TRBD1 matches 10 bases. CDR1 is MNHEY, CDR2 SVGAGI, per germline. With V trimmed by 6 bases and J by 1 base, 4 bases remained unmatched. The CDR3 sequence is 15 residues long.

V and J are TRBV27 and TRBJ2-3; 12 bases fit TRBD2. The CDR3 sequence is 14 residues long. The J segment lost 6 bases and the V segment lost 6 bases, leaving 4 bases of the junction unmatched. Germline V gene sequence: CDR1 MNHEY, CDR2 SMNVEV (reference sequence). The CDR3 loop reads CASSGLAGRDTQYF. The DNA for the CDR3 is TGTGCCAGCAGCGGACTAGCGGGAAGGGATACGCAGTATTTT.

The chain employs TRBV11-2 and TRBJ2-1; 7 bases match TRBD2. Germline CDR1 is SGHAT and CDR2 is FQNNGV. The V gene end was trimmed by 1 base and the J gene end by 2 bases; junction bases not matched to a gene: 2. This CDR3 has 15 residues. Here the CDR3 DNA reads TGTGCCAGCAGCTTAGGTCTAGCGGCCTACAATGAGCAGTTCTTC. Translation: CASSLGLAAYNEQFF.

V is TRBV5-4 and J is TRBJ2-3; D uncertain. Deletions cut 0 bases from V and 2 bases from J, with 10 bases between. Germline CDR1 is SGHNT and CDR2 is YYREEE (reference sequence). The CDR3 runs to 15 residues. The CDR3 protein is CASSLGIEVTDTQYF. CDR3 nucleotides: TGTGCCAGCAGCTTGGGGATAGAGGTCACAGATACGCAGTATTTT.

Comments on this clone: This specimen includes other DNA sequences encoding the same CDR3. This chain links TRBV7-2 with TRBJ2-1; 11 bases align to TRBD2. Germline values: CDR1 SGHTA, CDR2 FQGNSA. Trimming cost V 5 bases and J 1 base; bases outside gene matches: 1. The CDR3 loop spans 15 amino acids. This chain's CDR3 is CASSTSGGSYNEQFF. The DNA of the CDR3 is TGTGCCAGCAGCACTAGCGGGGGTTCCTACAATGAGCAGTTCTTC.

The sample holds one count of this clone. This rearrangement joins TRBV28 to TRBJ2-5; possible D gene TRBD1, 6 bases. The CDR3 consists of 15 residues. Between the trimmed V and J ends, which lost 3 bases and 1 base, there was a span of 12 bases. Germline CDR1 and CDR2: MDHEN and SYDVKM. CDR3 protein: CASSFAGAPQETQYF. The CDR3 DNA reads as TGTGCCAGCAGTTTTGCAGGGGCGCCCCAAGAGACCCAGTACTTC.

CDR3 protein: CSASGWGLQHF. CDR3 in DNA: TGCAGTGCTAGCGGGTGGGGACTCCAGCATTTT. The chain uses TRBV20-1 and TRBJ1-5; a possible D gene is TRBD1 (5 bases). The CDR3 length is 11 residues. CDR1 DFQATT and CDR2 SNEGSKA come from the germline V gene (reference sequence). V lost 3 bases and J lost 12, with 12 bases in between.

The chain uses TRBV27 and TRBJ1-4; D is undetermined. Trimming stripped 8 bases from V and 4 bases from J, with 8 bases between. CDR1 is MNHEY, CDR2 SMNVEV, per germline (reference sequence). CDR3 size: 12 residues. DNA of the CDR3: TGTGCCAGCGGTCGGTTTAATGAAAAACTGTTTTTT. Its protein product is CASGRFNEKLFF.

The J gene is TRBJ2-7, the V gene TRBV19; D is perhaps TRBD1 or TRBD2 (5 bases each). Looked up from germline, CDR1 is LNHDA and CDR2 is SQIVND (reference sequence). V was pared by 8 bases and J by 8 bases, with 16 bases between. The CDR3 covers 12 residues. CDR3 nucleotides: TGTGCCAGTGAGGGGTTGGAAAACAAGCAGTACTTC. Translated, it gives CASEGLENKQYF.

The chain carries TRBV7-2 and TRBJ2-3; D call uncertain. From germline, CDR1 is SGHTA and CDR2 FQGNSA. Trimming cost V 1 base and J 0 bases, with 11 bases left between them. The CDR3 covers 16 residues. The CDR3 DNA follows: TGTGCCAGCAGCTTAGGATACCGGGCAAGCACAGATACGCAGTATTTT. It is translated as CASSLGYRASTDTQYF. The entire variable domain, with the rest obtained from reference TRBV7-2 and TRBJ2-3, is as follows: GAGVSQSPSNKVTEKGKDVELRCDPISGHTALYWYRQSLGQGLEFLIYFQGNSAPDKSGLPSDRFSAERTGGSVSTLTIQRTQQEDSAVYLCASSLGYRASTDTQYFGPGTRLTVL.

The chain recombines TRBV7-2 with TRBJ2-1, with D uncertain. The CDR3 has 13 residues. The ends were cut back, 3 bases at V and 10 bases at J, with 13 bases in the middle. Per germline, CDR1 SGHTA and CDR2 FQGNSA. CDR3 sequence: CASSFRRTREQFF. The CDR3 DNA follows: TGTGCCAGCAGCTTCCGTCGAACACGAGAGCAGTTCTTC. Full variable domain (outside the CDR3, taken from reference TRBV7-2 and TRBJ2-1): GAGVSQSPSNKVTEKGKDVELRCDPISGHTALYWYRQSLGQGLEFLIYFQGNSAPDKSGLPSDRFSAERTGGSVSTLTIQRTQQEDSAVYLCASSFRRTREQFFGPGTRLTVL.

The chain links TRBV18 to TRBJ2-7; either TRBD1 or TRBD2 may fit D (6 bases each). The CDR3 has 15 residues. Deletions cut 3 bases from V and 2 bases from J, with 14 bases between. CDR1 is KGHSH, CDR2 LQKENI, per germline. The CDR3 DNA reads as TGTGCCAGCTCACCGAGCCGGGGGACACCCTACGAGCAGTACTTC. Translation: CASSPSRGTPYEQYF.

V usage is TRBV12-5 and J usage is TRBJ2-7; 7 positions match TRBD1. The CDR3 runs to 16 residues. Germline assignment: CDR1 LGHNT and CDR2 FRNRAP. J gave up 2 bases and V 1 base, and 8 bases lay outside the gene matches. Written as DNA, the CDR3 is TGTGCTAGTGGTTTGGAAATCGGGACAGCCACCTACGAGCAGTACTTC. It translates to CASGLEIGTATYEQYF.

The J gene is TRBJ1-4, the V gene TRBV25-1, with 7 positions matching TRBD1. With 3 bases clipped from V and 7 bases from J, the junction kept 11 bases outside the gene matches. Germline V gene sequence: CDR1 MGHDK, CDR2 SYGVNS. CDR3 length: 16 residues. The CDR3 DNA is TGTGCCAGCAGTGAGGGGACAGCTCTGGGAGGTGAAAAACTGTTTTTT. Encoded protein: CASSEGTALGGEKLFF.

The rearrangement joins TRBV28 to TRBJ2-5, with 7 positions matching TRBD1. The J call may be in error: the DNA end matches TRBJ2-7 better. Germline V CDR1 and CDR2: MDHEN, SYDVKM. This CDR3 contains 13 residues. CDR3 sequence (DNA): TGTGCCACCTCTCGCCCAGGGGGCTACGAGCAGTACTTC. It encodes CATSRPGGYEQYF.

This rearrangement joins TRBV5-4 to TRBJ2-2; D gene uncertain. CDR1 is SGHNT, CDR2 YYREEE, per germline (reference sequence). The CDR3 is 14 amino acids. V dropped 4 bases and J dropped 4 bases, with 11 bases sitting between them. The CDR3, as DNA: TGTGCCAGCAGCCAAGGGCAGGTCACCGGGGAGCTGTTTTTT. It is translated as CASSQGQVTGELFF.